This section outlines one TCR beta chain sequence together with its context. What it recognizes is unknown. Data came from immunoSEQ multiplex PCR; TCRdb stores just in-frame clones and leaves some out. The sample has 150,000 to 190,000 clones, approximately 86% seen once. Described time point: blood 2 weeks post-SBRT. Treatment here: 15 Gy SBRT to primary tumor, nephrectomy 4 weeks later. Blood was sampled at baseline, 2 weeks and 4 weeks after SBRT. This sample was included in a study of radiation and T cells in renal cell carcinoma. Study-wide context: Nephrectomy followed 15 Gy stereotactic body radiation by 4 weeks. Whole-study findings and limits: Baseline intratumoral clonotype presence is unknown without pretreatment biopsies. In blood, top tumor clones expanded by 2 weeks, shrinking by 4.

Trimming cost V 0 bases and J 9 bases, with 15 bases left between them. Germline V lookup: CDR1 LGHNA, CDR2 YNFKEQ. CDR3 length: 16 amino acids. This sequence originates from a woman aged 45-65 years with renal cell carcinoma. The chain joins TRBV4-2 to TRBJ1-6; D remains unclear. Specimen: blood, collected from a patient whose treatment included radiotherapy and nephrectomy. The chain's CDR3 is CASSQEGGERSSPLHF. As DNA, the CDR3 is TGTGCCAGCAGCCAAGAAGGCGGGGAAAGGTCTTCACCCCTCCACTTT.